This T cell receptor beta chain was identified in a study of T cell responses to AZD1222 COVID-19 vaccine. General study results and limits: Seropositive status at baseline applied to only five to seven AZD1222 recipients. Per reports, nearly half of all spike-specific TCRs target regions that are unmutated in variants. Elevations in Spike-specific TCR breadth and depth followed administration of two AZD1222 doses. The donor cohort was predominantly white British with a female majority, and clonal diversity may have been underestimated.

J was trimmed by 8 bases and V by 6 bases; bases with no gene match: 6. The germline CDR1 and CDR2 sequences are SNHLY and FYNNEI. The CDR3 consists of 12 residues. TCRdb keeps only in-frame clones here, not all; method: immunoSEQ multiplex PCR. The profile shows 150,000 to 200,000 clones, 92% of them singletons. Points on this clone: Its antigen is as yet unknown. This may be a read error: a much more frequent sequence differs by one nucleotide.

The sequence was obtained from an adult who received the AZD1222 COVID-19 vaccine. The chain couples TRBV2 to TRBJ1-2; 7 bases line up with TRBD1. Sequenced material: peripheral blood, taken 28 days after the second AZD1222 dose. CDR3 region: CASSSQGIGYTF. CDR3 in DNA: TGTGCCAGCAGCTCACAGGGGATCGGCTACACCTTC. The entire variable domain, with the rest obtained from reference TRBV2 and TRBJ1-2, is as follows: EPEVTQTPSHQVTQMGQEVILRCVPISNHLYFYWYRQILGQKVEFLVSFYNNEISEKSEIFDDQFSVERPDGSNFTLKIRSTKLEDSAMYFCASSSQGIGYTFGSGTRLTVV.